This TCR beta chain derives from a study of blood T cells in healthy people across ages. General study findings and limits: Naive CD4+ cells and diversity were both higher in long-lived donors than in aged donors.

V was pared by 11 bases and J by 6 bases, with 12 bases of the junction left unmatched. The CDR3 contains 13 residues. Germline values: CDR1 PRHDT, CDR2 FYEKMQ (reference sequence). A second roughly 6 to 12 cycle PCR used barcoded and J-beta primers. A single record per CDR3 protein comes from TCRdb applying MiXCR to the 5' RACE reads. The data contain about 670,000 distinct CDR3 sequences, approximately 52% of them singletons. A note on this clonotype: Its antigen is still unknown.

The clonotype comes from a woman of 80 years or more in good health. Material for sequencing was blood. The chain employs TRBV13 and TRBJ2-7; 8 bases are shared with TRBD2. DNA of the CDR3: TGTGCCTCGGGCGGGGGGCGCCAGGTCGAGCAGTACTTC. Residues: CASGGGRQVEQYF.